The clone carrying this TCR beta chain appeared a few times. TCRdb processed the RT-PCR reads anew with MiXCR; each CDR3 protein has one entry. The data contain more than 550,000 distinct CDR3 sequences, approximately 15% of them singletons. The sequence was obtained from a female donor in good health, serving as a healthy control. What was sequenced was memory CD4+ T cells from blood.

The CDR3, as DNA: TGTGCCAGCTCTATCAGGCCTAACACTGAAGCTTTCTTT. Translated, it gives CASSIRPNTEAFF. V is TRBV27 and J is TRBJ1-1; D is undetermined. Per the germline V gene, CDR1 is MNHEY and CDR2 is SMNVEV (reference sequence). There are 13 residues in the CDR3. V lost 8 bases, J lost 2 bases, and 12 bases lay in between.